This TCR beta chain was retrieved from a study of shared clonotypes between healthy human individuals (dated by TCRdb to 2020 to 2022). Study-wide context: A couple of women and three men aged 18 to 49 years were included in the cohort. For each donor, three plates each were used for CD4 naive and CD4 memory, two plates were used for CD8 naive, and one plate was used for CD8 memory. The study deeply sequenced blood TCR repertoires of about five healthy adults to estimate repertoire size and the extent of clonotype sharing between individuals. Libraries were prepared and TCR repertoires were sequenced by different laboratories using diverse techniques, in order to increase sequencing depth and limit assay-specific biases. Leukapheresis yielded between about 0.94 and 8.9 billion PBMCs per donor. What the research found in general, with its limitations: Incomplete sequencing was indicated by rarefaction of sorted-subset datasets, despite the large sequencing depth. When a few donors were compared, the shared fraction of clonotypes was about 5.5% for naive CD4, around 3.6% for naive CD8, 2.3% for memory CD4, and around 0.4% for memory CD8. Because the study included only a small number of donors, the genetic and exposure-history diversity represented was limited. Pairwise subsampling led to the expectation that sequencing depth would affect the degree of clonotype sharing among donors. Naive subsets generally had larger estimated clonotype richness than memory subsets did. Sampling was limited to blood, and TCR repertoires in tissue likely differ from TCR repertoires in blood. Clonotypes shared by all four sorted-subset donors showed higher generation probabilities than non-shared clonotypes.

Using the deep immunoSEQ assay, multiplex PCR amplified TCR CDR3 regions from genomic DNA. Genomic DNA extracted from each cell subset was distributed evenly over all wells of several immunoSEQ 96-well plates, and each plate served as one replicate. For sorted subsets, roughly 200 ng of genomic DNA, equivalent to around 29,000 T cell genomes, went into each replicate PCR. Purified libraries were measured with a Qubit 3.0 fluorometer, size-checked on a Bioanalyzer 2100, and measured again with the KAPA Library Quantification kit. A separate single-read 150-cycle Illumina NextSeq 550 flow cell was used to sequence each immunoSEQ 96-well plate. Processing in the source paper ran as follows. Because the immunoSEQ output included only junctional sequences and no quality scores, the filtering could not be the same as the filtering used for full-length reads. Sequences were annotated with PyIR, a Python wrapper for IgBLAST v1.9, and V/J genes and CDR3 were assigned using IMGT germline references. Reads were removed for weak V/J assignments (E-value above 1e-6), missing CDR3, stop codons, out-of-frame junctions, or ambiguous translated residues. A V3J clonotype was defined by an identical inferred V gene, J gene, and CDR3 amino acid sequence. To compute the percentage overlap between repertoires, the number of shared unique clonotypes was divided by the size of the smaller repertoire. Richness of each repertoire was evaluated using RTK rarefaction, the Chao1 estimator, and Recon v2.1 estimates of unobserved clonotypes. Generation probabilities for all TCRbeta clonotypes obtained by the gDNA method from a few donors were computed using OLGA. Here the immuneACCESS table is served through TCRdb, limited to in-frame sequences with V and J called. Missing clones are a known gap in these copies; in checked studies unresolved V genes cover under half, and the rest lacks a known reason. D and trimming were read from the DNA, whereas the V and J calls and clone size are those reported in that table. The sample yields fewer than 1 million clones; 96% were counted once. 0.2% to 0.25% of the sample is taken by the ten largest.

From the cysteine through the phenylalanine, the CDR3 covers 16 amino acids. Left in the record is the CDR3 DNA by itself, 48 bases read in frame from the first base. CDR1 and CDR2 are drawn from the germline V gene: SGHRS, YFSETQ. V trim: 4 bases; J trim: 4 bases; unmatched bases: 12. CD8 naive samples were obtained by positive selection for CCR7 among CD45RO-negative cells, yielding a CD45RA+CCR7+ population from which TemRA cells were excluded. The donors were healthy, HIV-negative adults who had no recently reported acute infections or vaccinations. Every donor was a Caucasian adult living in Nashville, Tennessee, USA. After blood collection by leukapheresis, PBMCs were isolated using Ficoll-Histopaque density gradient centrifugation and then cryopreserved in the vapor phase of liquid nitrogen. Analytical flow cytometry was used to check the purity and quantity of every magnetically sorted T cell population. Genomic DNA was isolated from each sorted fraction and quantified by UV absorbance on a Nanodrop 2000c.

To note about this clone: Its specific antigen is unknown. No much larger clone exists at a distance of one base, and base qualities are not known.

The receptor chain draws on TRBV5-1 and TRBJ2-7, with 9 junctional bases fitting TRBD1. Sequencing was done on a sample of naive CD8+ T cells sorted from blood. Sample cell subset or site, as interpreted from the label and publication: CD45RA+CCR7+. The TCR sequence derives from a man aged 25-40 years in good health. The sequence in DNA is TGCGCCAGCAGCAGTGGACAGGGGAGAGAGGTTTACGAGCAGTACTTC. Its product reads: CASSSGQGREVYEQYF.